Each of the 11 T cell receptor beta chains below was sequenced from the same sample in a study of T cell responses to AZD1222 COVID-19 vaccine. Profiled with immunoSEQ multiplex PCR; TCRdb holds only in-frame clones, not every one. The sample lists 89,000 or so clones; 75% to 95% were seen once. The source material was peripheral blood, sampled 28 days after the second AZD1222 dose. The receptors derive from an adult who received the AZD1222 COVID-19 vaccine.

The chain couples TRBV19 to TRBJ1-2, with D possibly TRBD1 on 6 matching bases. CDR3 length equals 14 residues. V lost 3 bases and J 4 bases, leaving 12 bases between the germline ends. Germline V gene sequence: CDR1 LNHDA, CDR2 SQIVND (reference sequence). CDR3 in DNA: TGTGCCAGTAGTATCGACAGGAGAGCCTATGGCTACACCTTC. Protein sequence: CASSIDRRAYGYTF.

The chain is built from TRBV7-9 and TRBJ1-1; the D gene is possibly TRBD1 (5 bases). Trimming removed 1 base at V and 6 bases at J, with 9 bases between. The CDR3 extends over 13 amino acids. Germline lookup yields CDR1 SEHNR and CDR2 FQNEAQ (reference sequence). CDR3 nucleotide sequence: TGTGCCAGCAGCTTAGATGGGGCCCCTGAAGCTTTCTTT. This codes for CASSLDGAPEAFF.

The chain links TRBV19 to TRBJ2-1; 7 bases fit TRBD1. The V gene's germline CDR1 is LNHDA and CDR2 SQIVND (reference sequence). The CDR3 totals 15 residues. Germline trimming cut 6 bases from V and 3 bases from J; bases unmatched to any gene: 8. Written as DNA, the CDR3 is TGTGCCAGTAGCCCGGGACAGATGGACTACAATGAGCAGTTCTTC. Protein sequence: CASSPGQMDYNEQFF.

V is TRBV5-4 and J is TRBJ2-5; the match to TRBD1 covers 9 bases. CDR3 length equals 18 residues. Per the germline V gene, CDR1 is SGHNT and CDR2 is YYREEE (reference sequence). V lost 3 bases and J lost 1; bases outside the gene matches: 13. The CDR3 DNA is TGTGCCAGCAGCTGGGGGGATAATGGACAGGGGTCCCAAGAGACCCAGTACTTC. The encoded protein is CASSWGDNGQGSQETQYF.

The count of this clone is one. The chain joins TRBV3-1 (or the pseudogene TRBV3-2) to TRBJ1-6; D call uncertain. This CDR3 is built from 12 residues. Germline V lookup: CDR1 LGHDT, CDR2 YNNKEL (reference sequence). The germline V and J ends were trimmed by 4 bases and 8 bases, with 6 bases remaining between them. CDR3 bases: TGTGCCAGCAGCCCCGGGCATTCACCCCTCCACTTT. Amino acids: CASSPGHSPLHF.

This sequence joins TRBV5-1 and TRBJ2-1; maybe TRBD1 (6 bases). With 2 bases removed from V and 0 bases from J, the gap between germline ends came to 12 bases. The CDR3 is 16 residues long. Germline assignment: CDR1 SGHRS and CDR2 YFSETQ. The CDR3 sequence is CASSFRQASSYNEQFF. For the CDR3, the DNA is TGCGCCAGCAGCTTCCGACAGGCAAGCTCCTACAATGAGCAGTTCTTC.

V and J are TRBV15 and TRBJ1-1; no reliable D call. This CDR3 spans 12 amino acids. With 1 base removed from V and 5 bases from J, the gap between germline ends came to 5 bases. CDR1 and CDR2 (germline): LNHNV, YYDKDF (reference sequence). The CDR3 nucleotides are TGTGCCACCAGCAGAGCAGATACTGAAGCTTTCTTT. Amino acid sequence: CATSRADTEAFF.

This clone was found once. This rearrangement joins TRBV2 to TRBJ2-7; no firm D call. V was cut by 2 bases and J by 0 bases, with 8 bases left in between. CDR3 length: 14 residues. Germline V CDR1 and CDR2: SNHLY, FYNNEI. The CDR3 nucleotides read TGTGCCAGCAGTGAATACGGAATCTCCTACGAGCAGTACTTC. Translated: CASSEYGISYEQYF. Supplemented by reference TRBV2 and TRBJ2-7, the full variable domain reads EPEVTQTPSHQVTQMGQEVILRCVPISNHLYFYWYRQILGQKVEFLVSFYNNEISEKSEIFDDQFSVERPDGSNFTLKIRSTKLEDSAMYFCASSEYGISYEQYFGPGTRLTVT.

CDR3 region: CASNSGSYGYTF. The CDR3 DNA is TGTGCCAGTAACAGCGGGAGCTATGGCTACACCTTC. The chain is built from TRBV19 and TRBJ1-2; D gene unclear. Trimming removed 7 bases at V and 4 bases at J, with 10 bases between. CDR3 length equals 12 residues. Looked up from germline, CDR1 is LNHDA and CDR2 is SQIVND (reference sequence).

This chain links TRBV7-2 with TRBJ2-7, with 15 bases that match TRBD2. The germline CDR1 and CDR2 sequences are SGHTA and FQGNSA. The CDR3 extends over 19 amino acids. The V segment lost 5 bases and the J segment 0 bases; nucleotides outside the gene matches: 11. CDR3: CASSLSGTSGGRGSYEQYF. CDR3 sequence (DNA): TGTGCCAGCAGCCTGAGCGGGACTAGCGGGGGGAGAGGCTCCTACGAGCAGTACTTC.

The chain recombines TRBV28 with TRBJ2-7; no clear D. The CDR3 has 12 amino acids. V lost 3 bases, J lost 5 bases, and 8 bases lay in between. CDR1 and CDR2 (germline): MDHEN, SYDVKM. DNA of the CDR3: TGTGCCAGCAGTTTCAGTCGTAACGAGCAGTACTTC. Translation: CASSFSRNEQYF.